This TCR beta chain originates from a study of human T cells and chemical hapten exposure. Study summary: Across its 20 to 25 weeks, the study gave patients weekly diphenylcyclopropenone doses to the scalp.

Indicated time point: pre-sensitization, week 0. Treatment meaning: therapeutic diphenylcyclopropenone sensitization with weekly scalp DPC. Regarding the study as a whole: Expanded TCRs made up significantly more big CDR3 similarity clusters than controls did.

This clonotype was counted ten times or more. Its antigen is not known. Via MiXCR, TCRdb re-called the RACE reads, giving one row per CDR3 protein. This sample carries over 300,000 distinct CDR3 sequences, approximately 5% of them seen once, and the ten largest clones take 2.6%. The V gene lost 0 bases and the J gene lost 0 bases, with 7 bases spanning the gap. The CDR3 totals 15 residues. Germline V gives CDR1 MNHNS, CDR2 SASEGT. Sequenced here: whole blood, sampled in connection with sensitization to the hapten diphenylcyclopropenone (DPC). The J gene is TRBJ2-3, the V gene TRBV6-1; D is undetermined. This TCR derives from a woman in her 50s with alopecia areata. Some clones in this sample may be carry-over from other donors' samples. The CDR3 DNA reads as TGTGCCAGCAGTGAAGCGTGGAGCAGCACAGATACGCAGTATTTT. It encodes CASSEAWSSTDTQYF.